This T cell receptor (beta chain) is drawn from a study of cytomegalovirus exposure and HLA in healthy donors. Study findings and constraints: The likely explanation for a cluster of highly shared sequence variants was sequencing artifact.

13 Jbeta primers and 60 Vbeta primers were used for the PCR. Sequencing was performed with immunoSEQ multiplex PCR; in TCRdb, only in-frame clones are kept and a portion is missing. The table includes around 170,000 clones, around 82% detected once. With regard to this clone: What it binds is not known.

Sequenced input: PBMCs. The source is a woman aged 25 to 45 in good health and CMV-seropositive.

The CDR3 bases are TGTGCCAGCAGCTTGGGGACAGGGAGGAATTCACCCCTCCACTTT. Protein: CASSLGTGRNSPLHF. The rearrangement joins TRBV5-6 to TRBJ1-6, with 8 bases fitting TRBD1. Germline V gene lookup returns CDR1 SGHDT and CDR2 YYEEEE. V shed 0 bases and J 7 bases; nucleotides not matched to a gene: 3. CDR3 size: 15 residues.